These 15 T cell receptor beta chains were sequenced from one sample in a study of post-analysis software for immune sequencing data. Libraries were made from TCR beta cDNA, and they carried unique molecular identifiers. TCRdb re-called the PCR reads through MiXCR, storing one row per CDR3 protein. The table records about 560,000 distinct CDR3 sequences, roughly 47% of them present only once. These receptors lack a known antigen. Broader study findings: When patients were compared with controls, about 5 TRBV segments were more frequent, TRBV5-6, TRBV5-1 and TRBV20-1 among them.

Material: blood. Every receptor here comes from a girl between 10 and 17 years old with multiple sclerosis.

V gene TRBV5-6 combines with J gene TRBJ2-7, with 8 bases matching TRBD1. Germline V gene lookup returns CDR1 SGHDT and CDR2 YYEEEE. Unmatched junction bases numbered 6, after V lost 3 bases and J lost 4 bases. The CDR3 consists of 14 residues. Here the CDR3 reads CASSSGTGMYEQYF. In DNA form, the CDR3 reads TGTGCCAGCAGCTCCGGGACAGGAATGTACGAGCAGTACTTC.

V is TRBV7-9 and J is TRBJ2-5; perhaps TRBD1 as D (7 bases). The CDR3 sequence is 14 residues long. Germline CDR1 is SEHNR and CDR2 is FQNEAQ (reference sequence). Trimming took 4 bases from V and 5 from J, leaving 14 bases between them. The chain's CDR3 is CASSSPGGKETQYF. The CDR3 DNA sequence: TGTGCCAGCAGCTCCCCAGGGGGGAAGGAGACCCAGTACTTC.

The chain has TRBV12-3 or TRBV12-4 and TRBJ2-1; D unresolved. The CDR3 is made up of 14 amino acids. V lost 6 bases, J lost 13 bases, and 22 bases lay in between. CDR3 sequence (DNA): TGTGCCAGCAGCCCGTTATGGCAGCCCATGGACCAGTTCTTC. Amino acid sequence: CASSPLWQPMDQFF.

V gene TRBV7-8 combines with J gene TRBJ2-5; 8 bases align to TRBD1. Unmatched junction bases numbered 4, after V lost 5 bases and J lost 5 bases. Germline V gives CDR1 SGHVS, CDR2 FQNEAQ. This CDR3 region has 13 residues. In DNA, the CDR3 is TGTGCCAGCAGCGCAGGGGGCTCGGAGACCCAGTACTTC. This gives the protein CASSAGGSETQYF.

V and J are TRBV12-3 or TRBV12-4 and TRBJ2-1; 7 nucleotides line up with TRBD2. The V segment lost 0 bases and the J segment 9 bases; nucleotides outside the gene matches: 5. This CDR3 contains 14 residues. The CDR3 spells CASSLASGKGEQFF. CDR3 nucleotides: TGTGCCAGCAGTTTAGCCAGCGGGAAAGGTGAGCAGTTCTTC.

V and J are TRBV7-2 and TRBJ2-5; the match to TRBD1 covers 7 bases. The assigned J gene may be wrong: the sequence end matches TRBJ2-7 better. The germline V gene encodes CDR1 SGHTA and CDR2 FQGNSA. The CDR3 loop spans 14 amino acids. CDR3 sequence (DNA): TGTGCCAGCAGCCAAGACAGGGCGACCTACGAGCAGTACTTC. Encoded protein: CASSQDRATYEQYF.

J is TRBJ2-5 and V is TRBV7-8, with TRBD2 identical over 13 bases. V lost 4 bases to trimming and J lost 0 bases; unmatched junction nucleotides: 8. The CDR3 spans 18 residues. The germline V gene encodes CDR1 SGHVS and CDR2 FQNEAQ. CDR3 in amino acids: CASSSHRTSGRDQETQYF. The CDR3 DNA follows: TGTGCCAGCAGCTCCCATCGGACTAGCGGGAGAGACCAAGAGACCCAGTACTTC.

The chain joins TRBV6-5 to TRBJ2-1; 10 bases align to TRBD2. With 0 bases clipped from V and 2 bases from J, the junction kept 4 bases outside the gene matches. Germline values: CDR1 MNHEY, CDR2 SVGAGI. The CDR3 is 17 amino acids. CDR3 DNA sequence: TGTGCCAGCAGTTACTCGGTAGCGGGGGGACCCTACAATGAGCAGTTCTTC. Protein sequence: CASSYSVAGGPYNEQFF.

This clonotype has just a few counts. The chain is built from TRBV6-1 and TRBJ2-1; 11 nucleotides match TRBD2. Germline V gene lookup returns CDR1 MNHNS and CDR2 SASEGT. The CDR3 consists of 15 residues. Unmatched junction bases numbered 8, after V lost 6 bases and J lost 7 bases. The CDR3 protein is CASSRLAGSSNEQFF. In DNA, the CDR3 is TGTGCCAGCAGCAGACTAGCGGGGTCCAGTAATGAGCAGTTCTTC.

This sequence joins TRBV29-1 and TRBJ1-2; D is unclear. This CDR3 spans 14 amino acids. With 7 bases removed from V and 2 bases from J, the gap between germline ends came to 17 bases. Germline V gene lookup returns CDR1 SQVTM and CDR2 ANQGSEA. CDR3 sequence: CSAERQVVNYGYTF. CDR3 nucleotides: TGCAGCGCCGAAAGGCAGGTCGTAAACTATGGCTACACCTTC.

The chain links TRBV6-5 to TRBJ2-7; D might be TRBD2 (6 bases). This CDR3 comprises 14 residues. Trimming took 4 bases from V and 1 from J, leaving 11 bases between them. The germline V gene has CDR1 MNHEY and CDR2 SVGAGI. Here the CDR3 DNA reads TGTGCCAGCAGTTTCGACCGGGAGTCCTACGAGCAGTACTTC. This sequence encodes CASSFDRESYEQYF.

The chain joins TRBV4-2 to TRBJ2-1; D is perhaps TRBD1 or TRBD2 (5 bases each). Germline-derived CDR1 and CDR2 are LGHNA and YNFKEQ. This CDR3 contains 18 residues. The V end was cut by 5 bases, the J end by 8 bases, with 28 bases between. CDR3 sequence reads: CASSAEVGSGQGRDEQFF. DNA of the CDR3: TGTGCCAGCAGCGCAGAGGTCGGATCTGGGCAGGGACGGGATGAGCAGTTCTTC.

CDR3 residues: CASRLQGAMREAFF. The CDR3 region has the DNA TGTGCCAGCAGACTGCAGGGGGCTATGAGGGAAGCTTTCTTT. The V gene is TRBV5-5, the J gene TRBJ1-1; TRBD1 aligns across 8 bases. The CDR3 has 14 residues. Per germline, CDR1 SGHKS and CDR2 YYEKEE (reference sequence). V shed 5 bases and J 8 bases; nucleotides not matched to a gene: 11.

The chain couples TRBV7-9 to TRBJ2-7; D is undetermined. Germline V gene data show CDR1 as SEHNR and CDR2 as FQNEAQ (reference sequence). This CDR3 contains 16 residues. V was cut by 0 bases and J by 0 bases, with 12 bases left in between. The CDR3 DNA is TGTGCCAGCAGCTTAGCAGGCCCTAGGAACTCCTACGAGCAGTACTTC. As protein: CASSLAGPRNSYEQYF.

V usage is TRBV7-9 and J usage is TRBJ2-5; D possibly uses TRBD1 or TRBD2 (6 bases each). The CDR3 covers 15 residues. The ends were cut back, 7 bases at V and 5 bases at J, with 20 bases in the middle. CDR1 is SEHNR and CDR2 is FQNEAQ in the germline V gene (reference sequence). Here the CDR3 DNA reads TGTGCCAGCACCTCCCCTCGTCGAGGGGGGGAGACCCAGTACTTC. It encodes CASTSPRRGGETQYF.